What follows are 27 T cell receptor beta chains derived from one specimen sequenced in a study of resident and recirculating memory T cells in vitiligo (dated by TCRdb to the late 2010s). Receptor amplification or capture employed the immunoSEQ multiplex PCR assay. Held by TCRdb, this immuneACCESS table contains in-frame sequences only and omits some clones. Under half of the omission traces to an unresolved V gene where checked; the cause of the rest is unknown. Within this sample are tens of thousands of clones, with approximately 90% of them counted one time only. Jointly, the top ten make up more than 4.5% of the sample. Sequenced input: blood. These receptors came from a male donor with vitiligo.

This sequence joins TRBV2 and TRBJ1-5; D unclear. The CDR3 contains 12 residues. Germline values: CDR1 SNHLY, CDR2 FYNNEI. Trimming removed 6 bases at V and 1 base at J, with 4 bases between. The CDR3 region has the DNA TGTGCCAGCAGGGCAAGCAATCAGCCCCAGCATTTT. Translating gives CASRASNQPQHF.

This chain joins TRBV10-3 and TRBJ2-7; 9 nucleotides agree with TRBD2. The CDR3 contains 16 residues. Germline CDR1 reads ENHRY; CDR2 reads SYGVKD. Trimming took 3 bases from V and 4 from J; bases not matched to a gene: 10. Written as DNA, the CDR3 is TGTGCCATCAGTGAACAGGCGGGAGGGCCCTGGTACGAGCAGTACTTC. This encodes CAISEQAGGPWYEQYF.

J is TRBJ2-1 and V is TRBV2; D call uncertain. The CDR3 extends over 14 amino acids. Germline CDR1 and CDR2: SNHLY and FYNNEI. V dropped 7 bases and J dropped 0 bases, with 10 bases sitting between them. The CDR3 DNA is TGTGCCAGCACCGAGAGTAGCTCCTACAATGAGCAGTTCTTC. It encodes CASTESSSYNEQFF.

The gene calls are TRBV10-3 and TRBJ2-2, with a tentative D call TRBD1 (6 bases). Trimming took off 6 bases at V and 0 bases at J, with 8 bases between the two ends. The CDR3 runs 14 residues. Germline V CDR1 and CDR2: ENHRY, SYGVKD. Written as DNA, the CDR3 is TGTGCCATCAGGGGGACAACGAACACCGGGGAGCTGTTTTTT. This encodes CAIRGTTNTGELFF.

The chain has TRBV9 and TRBJ2-1; 16 nucleotides match TRBD2. V shed 6 bases and J 9 bases; nucleotides not matched to a gene: 15. Germline lookup yields CDR1 SGDLS and CDR2 YYNGEE. The CDR3 covers 18 residues. For the CDR3, the DNA is TGTGCCAGCACCCCCGGGACTAGCGGGAGGGCCAGGCGGGGTGAGCAGTTCTTC. Its protein product is CASTPGTSGRARRGEQFF.

This chain joins TRBV5-1 and TRBJ2-7; 7 bases fit TRBD1. CDR1 is SGHRS, CDR2 YFSETQ, per germline. CDR3 length: 15 residues. Trimming cost V 4 bases and J 3 bases; bases outside gene matches: 10. The CDR3 sequence: CASSRDRADLYEQYF. In nucleotides, the CDR3 is TGCGCCAGCAGCCGAGACAGGGCAGACCTCTACGAGCAGTACTTC.

The chain has TRBV2 and TRBJ2-5; maybe TRBD1 (6 bases). Trimming stripped 5 bases from V and 0 bases from J, with 13 bases between. Per germline, CDR1 SNHLY and CDR2 FYNNEI. CDR3 size: 15 residues. CDR3 amino acids: CASSPTGFYQETQYF. The CDR3 nucleotides are TGTGCCAGCAGTCCCACAGGGTTTTACCAAGAGACCCAGTACTTC.

The CDR3 nucleotides are TGTGCCAGCAGGATAGCGGGAGGGCATGAGCAGTTCTTC. Its translation: CASRIAGGHEQFF. V usage is TRBV7-2 and J usage is TRBJ2-1; the match to TRBD2 covers 11 bases. Germline lookup yields CDR1 SGHTA and CDR2 FQGNSA. This CDR3 is 13 amino acids long. With V trimmed by 6 bases and J by 8 bases, 3 bases remained unmatched.

The chain couples TRBV4-1 to TRBJ1-5, with a weak D call TRBD1 (5 bases). CDR3 length equals 13 residues. V lost 2 bases and J lost 11, with 13 bases in between. CDR1 is MGHRA and CDR2 is YSYEKL in the germline V gene. CDR3 sequence: CASSQPPGRAQHF. DNA for the CDR3: TGCGCCAGCAGCCAACCCCCAGGGAGGGCCCAGCATTTT.

The V and J genes are TRBV7-3 and TRBJ2-3; D not certain. This CDR3 region has 19 residues. Per germline, CDR1 SGHTA and CDR2 FQGTGA. The V end was cut by 2 bases, the J end by 6 bases, with 27 bases between. Here the CDR3 DNA reads TGTGCCAGCAGCTTATCCCCCCGGTCTTTTCCCGACCCGCGGGATACGCAGTATTTT. This codes for CASSLSPRSFPDPRDTQYF.

This clone was seen a few times. J is TRBJ1-5 and V is TRBV7-2; D is perhaps TRBD1 (6 bases). This CDR3 region has 15 residues. The V and J ends lost 4 bases and 0 bases respectively, with 10 bases between them. In germline, CDR1 is SGHTA, CDR2 FQGNSA. Here the CDR3 reads CASSSWTDSNQPQHF. CDR3 DNA: TGTGCCAGCAGCTCCTGGACAGATAGCAATCAGCCCCAGCATTTT.

The table lists this clone with a count of one. The V gene is TRBV9, the J gene TRBJ2-3; 8 bases agree with TRBD1. Germline CDR1 reads SGDLS; CDR2 reads YYNGEE. Trimming removed 4 bases from V and 5 bases from J; junction bases left unmatched: 6. The CDR3 loop spans 14 amino acids. The CDR3 sequence is CASSSRQGQDTQYF. CDR3 nucleotides: TGTGCCAGCAGCTCAAGACAGGGGCAAGATACGCAGTATTTT.

The CDR3 loop reads CASSLDQTQYF. Here the CDR3 DNA reads TGTGCCAGCAGCTTGGACCAGACACAGTACTTC. The chain combines TRBV5-6 with TRBJ2-7; D call uncertain. Trimming took 0 bases from V and 10 from J, leaving 8 bases between them. The CDR3 has 11 amino acids. Germline V gene data show CDR1 as SGHDT and CDR2 as YYEEEE.

This chain links TRBV18 with TRBJ1-1; 9 nucleotides line up with TRBD1. CDR3 length: 16 amino acids. The ends lost 3 bases at V and 5 bases at J; junction bases unmatched: 10. Germline CDR1 and CDR2: KGHSH and LQKENI. CDR3 in amino acids: CASSPALYRGRTEAFF. CDR3 DNA sequence: TGTGCCAGCTCACCGGCCCTTTACAGGGGGCGAACTGAAGCTTTCTTT. The entire variable domain, with the rest obtained from reference TRBV18 and TRBJ1-1, is as follows: NAGVMQNPRHLVRRRGQEARLRCSPMKGHSHVYWYRQLPEEGLKFMVYLQKENIIDESGMPKERFSAEFPKEGPSILRIQQVVRGDSAAYFCASSPALYRGRTEAFFGQGTRLTVV.

The chain employs TRBV6-5 and TRBJ2-7; TRBD1 aligns across 9 bases. There are 16 residues in the CDR3. J was trimmed by 1 base and V by 2 bases; bases with no gene match: 6. Germline V gene lookup returns CDR1 MNHEY and CDR2 SVGAGI. The DNA of the CDR3 is TGTGCCAGCAGTTACGGGGGACAGGGTGTTTCCTACGAGCAGTACTTC. It is translated as CASSYGGQGVSYEQYF.

The chain uses TRBV6-6 and TRBJ2-7; D might be TRBD2 (6 bases). Germline CDR1 MNHNY, CDR2 SVGAGI (reference sequence). Trimming took off 0 bases at V and 0 bases at J, with 9 bases between the two ends. This CDR3 contains 15 residues. CDR3 residues: CASSYSTGSSYEQYF. CDR3 DNA sequence: TGTGCCAGCAGTTACTCGACCGGGAGCTCCTACGAGCAGTACTTC.

Here the CDR3 DNA reads TGTGCCAGCAGGGGAGGGAATCAGCCCCAGCATTTT. Amino acids: CASRGGNQPQHF. This sequence joins TRBV27 and TRBJ1-5; D call uncertain. Germline V gene data show CDR1 as MNHEY and CDR2 as SMNVEV (reference sequence). The V end was cut by 6 bases, the J end by 4 bases, with 7 bases between. The CDR3 is 12 residues long.

The rearrangement joins TRBV30 to TRBJ2-5; 8 nucleotides match TRBD2. This CDR3 region has 13 residues. J gave up 1 base and V 4 bases, and 2 bases lay outside the gene matches. In germline, CDR1 is GTSNPN, CDR2 SVGIG (reference sequence). CDR3 DNA: TGTGCCTGGACGGGAGGGGGCCAAGAGACCCAGTACTTC. Amino acid sequence: CAWTGGGQETQYF.

V usage is TRBV7-2 and J usage is TRBJ2-1; tentative D call: TRBD2 (6 bases). V shed 5 bases and J shed 5 bases, with 13 bases lying between them. Germline CDR1 is SGHTA and CDR2 is FQGNSA. The CDR3 runs 14 residues. The DNA of the CDR3 is TGTGCCAGCAGCCGCGGAGGGTCAAACAATGAGCAGTTCTTC. Protein product: CASSRGGSNNEQFF. Full variable domain (rest looked up from reference TRBV7-2 and TRBJ2-1): GAGVSQSPSNKVTEKGKDVELRCDPISGHTALYWYRQSLGQGLEFLIYFQGNSAPDKSGLPSDRFSAERTGGSVSTLTIQRTQQEDSAVYLCASSRGGSNNEQFFGPGTRLTVL.

This clone was observed a handful of times. The chain combines TRBV19 with TRBJ2-1; 12 bases agree with TRBD2. CDR1 is LNHDA and CDR2 is SQIVND in the germline V gene (reference sequence). The CDR3 contains 17 residues. The V segment lost 3 bases and the J segment 4 bases; nucleotides outside the gene matches: 7. The CDR3 DNA follows: TGTGCCAGTAGTATCTCGACTAGCGGGAGATCGTACAATGAGCAGTTCTTC. This codes for CASSISTSGRSYNEQFF. The full variable domain, with the rest looked up from reference TRBV19 and TRBJ2-1, is DGGITQSPKYLFRKEGQNVTLSCEQNLNHDAMYWYRQDPGQGLRLIYYSQIVNDFQKGDIAEGYSVSREKKESFPLTVTSAQKNPTAFYLCASSISTSGRSYNEQFFGPGTRLTVL.

The chain combines TRBV11-2 with TRBJ2-3; 7 positions agree with TRBD2. The CDR3 consists of 15 residues. Germline CDR1 reads SGHAT; CDR2 reads FQNNGV. V trimming: 1 base; J trimming: 3 bases; junction bases outside the gene matches: 4. For the CDR3, the DNA is TGTGCCAGCAGCTTAGCTTGGCGGGGGACAGATACGCAGTATTTT. Residues: CASSLAWRGTDTQYF.

The chain uses TRBV5-1 and TRBJ2-2, with TRBD2 identical over 10 bases. The length of the CDR3 is 16 residues. V shed 1 base, J shed 4 bases, and the junction held 4 bases outside the gene matches. CDR1 and CDR2 (germline): SGHRS, YFSETQ. The CDR3 is CASSLTSGIGTGELFF. CDR3 sequence (DNA): TGCGCCAGCAGCTTGACTAGCGGGATTGGCACCGGGGAGCTGTTTTTT.

The V gene is TRBV7-3, the J gene TRBJ2-1; 9 positions agree with TRBD1. The CDR3 consists of 15 residues. J lost 6 bases, V lost 5 bases, and 8 bases had no gene match. CDR1 is SGHTA and CDR2 is FQGTGA in the germline V gene. The CDR3 is CASSPTGGAGNEQFF. For the CDR3, the DNA is TGTGCCAGCAGCCCAACAGGGGGCGCCGGCAATGAGCAGTTCTTC.

This sequence joins TRBV9 and TRBJ2-1; D is perhaps TRBD1 (5 bases). CDR3 size: 14 residues. V lost 0 bases and J lost 4, with 8 bases in between. Germline-derived CDR1 and CDR2 are SGDLS and YYNGEE. The CDR3 protein is CASSVDKGYNEQFF. Here the CDR3 DNA reads TGTGCCAGCAGCGTAGACAAGGGGTACAATGAGCAGTTCTTC.

A remark on this clone: At the DNA level, this CDR3 is encoded by other sequences in the same sample as well. The rearrangement joins TRBV5-1 to TRBJ2-7; D is uncertain. The germline gives CDR1 SGHRS, CDR2 YFSETQ. The CDR3 extends over 12 amino acids. Trimming removed 0 bases at V and 6 bases at J, with 7 bases between. CDR3 sequence (DNA): TGCGCCAGCAGCTTGGGGAGAGTCGAGCAGTACTTC. It is translated as CASSLGRVEQYF.

In this sample, this clone turned up a few times. The rearrangement joins TRBV29-1 to TRBJ2-1; D is uncertain. The length of the CDR3 is 11 residues. The ends were cut back, 3 bases at V and 9 bases at J, with 9 bases in the middle. Germline assignment: CDR1 SQVTM and CDR2 ANQGSEA. The CDR3 region has the DNA TGCAGCGTTGACGGTAACGGTGAGCAGTTCTTC. Residues: CSVDGNGEQFF.

The rearrangement joins TRBV27 to TRBJ2-1, with 15 nucleotides matching TRBD2. The CDR3 has 24 amino acids. CDR1 is MNHEY and CDR2 is SMNVEV in the germline V gene (reference sequence). The ends lost 0 bases at V and 4 bases at J; junction bases unmatched: 22. The CDR3 DNA reads as TGTGCCAGCAGTTTATCGGTCCGTGAGACGGCGGGACTAGCGGGAGGTTGGGGATACAATGAGCAGTTCTTC. Protein sequence: CASSLSVRETAGLAGGWGYNEQFF.